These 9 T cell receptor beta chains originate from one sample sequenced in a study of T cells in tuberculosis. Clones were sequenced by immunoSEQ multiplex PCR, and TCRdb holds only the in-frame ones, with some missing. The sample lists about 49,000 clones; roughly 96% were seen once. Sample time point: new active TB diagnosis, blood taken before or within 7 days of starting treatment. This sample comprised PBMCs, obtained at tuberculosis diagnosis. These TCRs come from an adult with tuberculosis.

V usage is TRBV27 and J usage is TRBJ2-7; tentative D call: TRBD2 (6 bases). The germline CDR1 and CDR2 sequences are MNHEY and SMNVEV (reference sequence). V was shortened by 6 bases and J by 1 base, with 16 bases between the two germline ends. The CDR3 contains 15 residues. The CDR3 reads CASSSPEAGSYEQYF. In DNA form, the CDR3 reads TGTGCCAGCAGCTCCCCCGAAGCGGGTTCCTACGAGCAGTACTTC.

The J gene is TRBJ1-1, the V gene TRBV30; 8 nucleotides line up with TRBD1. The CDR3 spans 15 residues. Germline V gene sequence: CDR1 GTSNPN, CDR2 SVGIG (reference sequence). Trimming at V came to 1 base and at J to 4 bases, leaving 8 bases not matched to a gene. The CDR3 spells CAWSASDRGGTEAFF. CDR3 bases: TGTGCCTGGAGTGCCTCCGACAGGGGAGGCACTGAAGCTTTCTTT.

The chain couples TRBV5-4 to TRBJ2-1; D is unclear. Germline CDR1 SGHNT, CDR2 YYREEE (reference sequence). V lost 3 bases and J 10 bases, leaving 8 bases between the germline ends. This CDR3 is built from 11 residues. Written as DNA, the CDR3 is TGTGCCAGCAGCTCGTCCCCCGAGCAGTTCTTC. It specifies CASSSSPEQFF.

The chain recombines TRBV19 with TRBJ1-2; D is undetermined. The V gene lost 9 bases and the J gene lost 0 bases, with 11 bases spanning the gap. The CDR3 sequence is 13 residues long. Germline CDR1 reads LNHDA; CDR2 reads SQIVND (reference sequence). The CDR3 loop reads CASHAAANYGYTF. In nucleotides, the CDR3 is TGTGCCAGCCACGCTGCGGCTAACTATGGCTACACCTTC.

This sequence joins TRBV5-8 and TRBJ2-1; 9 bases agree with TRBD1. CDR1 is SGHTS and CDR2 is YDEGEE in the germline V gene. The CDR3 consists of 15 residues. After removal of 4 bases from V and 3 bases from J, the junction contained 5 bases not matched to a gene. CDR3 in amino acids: CASSLGQGVYNEQFF. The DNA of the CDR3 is TGTGCCAGCAGCCTGGGACAGGGTGTCTACAATGAGCAGTTCTTC. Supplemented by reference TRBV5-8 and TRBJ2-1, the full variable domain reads EAGVTQSPTHLIKTRGQQATLRCSPISGHTSVYWYQQALGLGLQFLLWYDEGEERNRGNFPPRFSGRQFPNYSSELNVNALELEDSALYLCASSLGQGVYNEQFFGPGTRLTVL.

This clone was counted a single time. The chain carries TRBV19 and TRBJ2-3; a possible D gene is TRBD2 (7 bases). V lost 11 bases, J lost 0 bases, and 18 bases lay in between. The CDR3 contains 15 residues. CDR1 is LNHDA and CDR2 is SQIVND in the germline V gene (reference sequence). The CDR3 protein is CASIGGVASTDTQYF. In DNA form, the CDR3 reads TGTGCCTCCATAGGGGGGGTGGCGAGCACAGATACGCAGTATTTT. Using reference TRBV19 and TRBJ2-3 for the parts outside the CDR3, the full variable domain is DGGITQSPKYLFRKEGQNVTLSCEQNLNHDAMYWYRQDPGQGLRLIYYSQIVNDFQKGDIAEGYSVSREKKESFPLTVTSAQKNPTAFYLCASIGGVASTDTQYFGPGTRLTVL.

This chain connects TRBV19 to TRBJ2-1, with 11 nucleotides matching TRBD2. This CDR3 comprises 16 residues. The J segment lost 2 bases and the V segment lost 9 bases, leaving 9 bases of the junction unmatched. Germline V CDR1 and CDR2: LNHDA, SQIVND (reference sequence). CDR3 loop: CASNSEGLAAYNEQFF. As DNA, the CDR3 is TGTGCCAGCAATTCCGAGGGACTAGCGGCCTACAATGAGCAGTTCTTC.

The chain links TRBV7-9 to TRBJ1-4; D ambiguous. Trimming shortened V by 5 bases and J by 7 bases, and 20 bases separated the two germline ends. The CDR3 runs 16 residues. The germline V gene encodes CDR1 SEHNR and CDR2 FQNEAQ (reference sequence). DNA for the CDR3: TGTGCCAGCAGCACTAGCAGCGGATCGCAACTTGAAAAACTGTTTTTT. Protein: CASSTSSGSQLEKLFF.

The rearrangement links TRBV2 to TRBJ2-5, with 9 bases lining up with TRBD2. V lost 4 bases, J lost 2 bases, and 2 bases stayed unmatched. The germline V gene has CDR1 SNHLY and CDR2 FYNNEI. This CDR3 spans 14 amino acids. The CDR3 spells CASSGGLAQETQYF. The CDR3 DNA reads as TGTGCCAGCAGTGGGGGACTAGCACAAGAGACCCAGTACTTC.